These 21 T cell receptor beta chains share one sample of origin, sequenced in a study of shared clonotypes between healthy human individuals. The protocol was immunoSEQ multiplex PCR, while the TCRdb copy is restricted to in-frame clones and leaves out a portion. The profile shows roughly 2 million clones, 85% to 95% of them singletons. Sequenced sample: naive CD4+ T cells sorted from blood. The subset here: CD45RA+ positively selected. The origin of the receptors is a man between 18 and 29 years old in good health.

The chain recombines TRBV5-1 with TRBJ2-2; TRBD2 aligns across 12 bases. V lost 4 bases to trimming and J lost 4 bases; unmatched junction nucleotides: 5. The CDR3 has 16 amino acids. Germline CDR1 SGHRS, CDR2 YFSETQ. The CDR3 nucleotides read TGCGCCAGCAGCCTCGGACTAGCGGGGAGCACCGGGGAGCTGTTTTTT. This codes for CASSLGLAGSTGELFF.

The genes are TRBV2 and TRBJ2-2; the D gene is possibly TRBD1 (6 bases). Looked up from germline, CDR1 is SNHLY and CDR2 is FYNNEI. V was trimmed by 7 bases and J by 4 bases, leaving 13 bases between them. CDR3 length: 14 residues. The CDR3 DNA reads TGTGCCAGCAAACGGGACACATTCACCGGGGAGCTGTTTTTT. Translated: CASKRDTFTGELFF. Drawing the rest from reference TRBV2 and TRBJ2-2, the complete variable domain is EPEVTQTPSHQVTQMGQEVILRCVPISNHLYFYWYRQILGQKVEFLVSFYNNEISEKSEIFDDQFSVERPDGSNFTLKIRSTKLEDSAMYFCASKRDTFTGELFFGEGSRLTVL.

The CDR3 DNA reads TGTGCCAGCAAGGGACAGGGGCATGGCGGGGAGCTGTTTTTT. Protein sequence: CASKGQGHGGELFF. This rearrangement joins TRBV25-1 to TRBJ2-2; 10 bases are a match to TRBD1. The CDR3 covers 14 residues. V was pared by 7 bases and J by 7 bases, with 6 bases of the junction left unmatched. Germline assignment: CDR1 MGHDK and CDR2 SYGVNS.

To note about this clone: At the DNA level, this CDR3 is encoded by other sequences in the same sample as well. The chain uses TRBV5-1 and TRBJ1-4; perhaps TRBD1 as D (5 bases). The CDR3 runs to 15 residues. Per germline, CDR1 SGHRS and CDR2 YFSETQ. Trimming stripped 1 base from V and 0 bases from J, with 7 bases between. The CDR3 is CASSLKGATNEKLFF. DNA for the CDR3: TGCGCCAGCAGCTTGAAAGGGGCAACTAATGAAAAACTGTTTTTT.

V is TRBV9 and J is TRBJ2-3; 7 bases are shared with TRBD1. CDR3 length: 16 amino acids. J was trimmed by 2 bases and V by 3 bases; bases with no gene match: 9. Germline V gene lookup returns CDR1 SGDLS and CDR2 YYNGEE. The CDR3 bases are TGTGCCAGCAGCGAACGGACAGGAAGATACACAGATACGCAGTATTTT. It specifies CASSERTGRYTDTQYF.

A single count supports this clone. The chain has TRBV5-1 and TRBJ2-7; 7 bases map to TRBD1. Germline CDR1 SGHRS, CDR2 YFSETQ. CDR3 length: 13 residues. V lost 3 bases and J lost 5; bases outside the gene matches: 5. CDR3 loop: CASSSTGFHEQYF. CDR3 DNA sequence: TGCGCCAGCAGCTCGACAGGGTTCCACGAGCAGTACTTC.

To note about this clone: Other nucleotide sequences from this sample produce the same CDR3. The chain is built from TRBV2 and TRBJ2-5; D gene uncertain. The CDR3 is 13 residues long. Germline loops: CDR1 SNHLY, CDR2 FYNNEI. The V gene lost 5 bases and the J gene lost 2 bases, with 9 bases spanning the gap. CDR3 region: CASSLERQETQYF. The DNA of the CDR3 is TGTGCCAGCAGTCTCGAGCGACAAGAGACCCAGTACTTC.

The gene calls are TRBV10-3 and TRBJ2-5; 8 nucleotides align to TRBD1. From germline, CDR1 is ENHRY and CDR2 SYGVKD. The CDR3 loop spans 16 amino acids. V shed 4 bases and J 5 bases; nucleotides not matched to a gene: 12. CDR3 nucleotide sequence: TGTGCCATCAGTGCCCTTCCCCAGGGGGCAGGTGAGACCCAGTACTTC. Translation: CAISALPQGAGETQYF.

The rearrangement joins TRBV5-4 to TRBJ1-1; D is uncertain. Germline V gives CDR1 SGHNT, CDR2 YYREEE (reference sequence). Trimming left V 4 bases short and J 6 bases short, with 19 bases between. This CDR3 comprises 15 residues. The CDR3 is CASSPVYRGHAEAFF. DNA of the CDR3: TGTGCCAGCAGCCCCGTGTATCGGGGTCACGCTGAAGCTTTCTTT.

This rearrangement joins TRBV11-2 to TRBJ2-5, with D possibly TRBD2 on 6 matching bases. The CDR3 is 13 amino acids. V lost 4 bases and J lost 2, with 8 bases in between. CDR1 SGHAT and CDR2 FQNNGV come from the germline V gene. For the CDR3, the DNA is TGTGCCAGCAGCTCCGGGAGTCAAGAGACCCAGTACTTC. Encoded protein: CASSSGSQETQYF. The full variable domain, with the rest looked up from reference TRBV11-2 and TRBJ2-5, is EAGVAQSPRYKIIEKRQSVAFWCNPISGHATLYWYQQILGQGPKLLIQFQNNGVVDDSQLPKDRFSAERLKGVDSTLKIQPAKLEDSAVYLCASSSGSQETQYFGPGTRLLVL.

The V gene is TRBV19, the J gene TRBJ2-1; 7 nucleotides align to TRBD1. This CDR3 contains 15 residues. J gave up 0 bases and V 6 bases, and 5 bases lay outside the gene matches. Germline-derived CDR1 and CDR2 are LNHDA and SQIVND (reference sequence). The DNA for the CDR3 is TGTGCCAGTAGCCGACAGGGTAGCTCCTACAATGAGCAGTTCTTC. It codes for CASSRQGSSYNEQFF.

J is TRBJ1-2 and V is TRBV10-1; D uncertain. This CDR3 has 16 amino acids. Germline V gene lookup returns CDR1 WNHNN and CDR2 SYGVQD (reference sequence). V lost 4 bases, J lost 5 bases, and 20 bases lay in between. The CDR3 region has the DNA TGCGCCAGCAGTGTTGCCCTCACTGGTGTCCCATATGGCTACACCTTC. Translated, it gives CASSVALTGVPYGYTF.

This clone was seen a handful of times. The chain recombines TRBV6-6 with TRBJ2-7, with a possible D match to TRBD2 (5 bases). The germline V gene encodes CDR1 MNHNY and CDR2 SVGAGI (reference sequence). The CDR3 covers 12 residues. V was clipped by 2 bases and J by 5 bases, with 7 bases between them. The DNA for the CDR3 is TGTGCCAGCAGTTACCGGAGGAACGAGCAGTACTTC. This translates into CASSYRRNEQYF.

This chain links TRBV7-6 with TRBJ2-1; D unresolved. The CDR3 is made up of 13 amino acids. V lost 2 bases and J lost 0, with 2 bases in between. CDR1 is SGHVS, CDR2 FNYEAQ, per germline. The CDR3 DNA sequence: TGTGCCAGCAGCTTAAACTCCTACAATGAGCAGTTCTTC. This codes for CASSLNSYNEQFF.

This chain uses TRBV4-3 with TRBJ2-1; D is possibly TRBD1 or TRBD2 (5 bases each). V lost 0 bases and J lost 15, with 15 bases in between. From germline, CDR1 is LGHNA and CDR2 YSLEER. The CDR3 totals 13 residues. The CDR3, as DNA: TGCGCCAGCAGCCAAGAAGGCTCGGGGCAGCGGTTCTTC. Translation gives CASSQEGSGQRFF.

About this clone: With a much larger clone just one base away, this may be a read error. The gene calls are TRBV5-6 and TRBJ1-1; no firm D call. Germline V gene data show CDR1 as SGHDT and CDR2 as YYEEEE. The CDR3 contains 13 residues. The germline V and J ends were trimmed by 2 bases and 0 bases, with 5 bases remaining between them. The CDR3 DNA reads TGTGCCAGCAGCTTAGCCCTGAACACTGAAGCTTTCTTT. Translating it yields CASSLALNTEAFF. Using reference TRBV5-6 and TRBJ1-1 for the parts outside the CDR3, the full variable domain is DAGVTQSPTHLIKTRGQQVTLRCSPKSGHDTVSWYQQALGQGPQFIFQYYEEEERQRGNFPDRFSGHQFPNYSSELNVNALLLGDSALYLCASSLALNTEAFFGQGTRLTVV.

Worth noting for this clone: A read error may produce the germline difference seen at one junction end. Other DNA sequences within the sample encode an identical CDR3. The CDR3, as DNA: TGCGCCAGCAGTCAAGGCCTAGCGGGGGCCTACGAGCAGTACTTC. It encodes CASSQGLAGAYEQYF. The chain is built from TRBV4-1 and TRBJ2-7, with TRBD2 identical over 10 bases. The CDR3 sequence is 15 residues long. CDR1 is MGHRA, CDR2 YSYEKL, per germline.

The chain has TRBV7-9 and TRBJ1-2; D might be TRBD1 (5 bases). The CDR3 sequence is 18 residues long. The germline CDR1 and CDR2 sequences are SEHNR and FQNEAQ (reference sequence). With 0 bases removed from V and 0 bases from J, the gap between germline ends came to 17 bases. The CDR3 DNA reads as TGTGCCAGCAGCTTAGCGCAAGGGGCCCGGGAAGCTAACTATGGCTACACCTTC. This gives the protein CASSLAQGAREANYGYTF.

The chain carries TRBV28 and TRBJ2-1, with 13 bases that match TRBD2. V shed 2 bases and J 10 bases; nucleotides not matched to a gene: 5. Germline V gives CDR1 MDHEN, CDR2 SYDVKM. The CDR3 runs 15 residues. CDR3 loop: CASSLGTSGVWEQFF. The DNA of the CDR3 is TGTGCCAGCAGTTTAGGGACTAGCGGGGTGTGGGAGCAGTTCTTC. Combining the CDR3 with reference TRBV28 and TRBJ2-1 gives the whole variable domain DVKVTQSSRYLVKRTGEKVFLECVQDMDHENMFWYRQDPGLGLRLIYFSYDVKMKEKGDIPEGYSVSREKKERFSLILESASTNQTSMYLCASSLGTSGVWEQFFGPGTRLTVL.

Note on this clone: This sample includes further DNA sequences coding for the same CDR3. The chain links TRBV2 to TRBJ1-5, with D uncertain. Looked up from germline, CDR1 is SNHLY and CDR2 is FYNNEI. The CDR3 sequence is 11 residues long. V was clipped by 4 bases and J by 5 bases, with 3 bases between them. The CDR3 coding sequence is TGTGCCAGCAGTGGTGATCAGCCCCAGCATTTT. Encoded protein: CASSGDQPQHF. Together with reference TRBV2 and TRBJ1-5, the CDR3 gives the full variable domain: EPEVTQTPSHQVTQMGQEVILRCVPISNHLYFYWYRQILGQKVEFLVSFYNNEISEKSEIFDDQFSVERPDGSNFTLKIRSTKLEDSAMYFCASSGDQPQHFGDGTRLSIL.

This chain links TRBV6-1 with TRBJ1-4; 7 nucleotides match TRBD1. The ends lost 6 bases at V and 4 bases at J; junction bases unmatched: 8. Germline assignment: CDR1 MNHNS and CDR2 SASEGT. The CDR3 has 15 residues. CDR3 coding DNA: TGTGCCAGCAGAGCCTTGGACAGGAGTAATGAAAAACTGTTTTTT. Protein product: CASRALDRSNEKLFF.